This is a list of T cell receptor beta chains from one sample in a study of blood T cell repertoires in COVID-19. TCRdb's table, derived via immunoSEQ multiplex PCR, lists solely in-frame clones and lacks some. Among around 280,000 clones listed, around 90% were seen once. The sequenced sample consisted of PBMCs or T cells enriched from blood (not recorded which). The receptors stem from a woman under 30 with acute COVID-19. Both conserved end residues are part of each CDR3. A D gene is named only where the DNA matches it firmly.

d_call: -
cdr3_length: 14
v_call: TRBV9
cdr3_aa: CASSSRTVTDTQYF

d_call: -
cdr3_length: 13
v_call: TRBV2
cdr3_aa: CASSATGEDEQYF

d_call: -
cdr3_length: 18
v_call: TRBV15
cdr3_aa: CATSRVGSFPSSYNEQFF

d_call: TRBD1
cdr3_length: 16
v_call: TRBV27
cdr3_aa: CASSGGQGGSNYGYTF

d_call: TRBD2
cdr3_length: 16
v_call: TRBV15
cdr3_aa: CATSGAGTSSYNEQFF

d_call: -
cdr3_length: 12
v_call: TRBV12-3/TRBV12-4
cdr3_aa: CASSRLGDEQYF

d_call: TRBD2
cdr3_length: 16
v_call: TRBV29-1
cdr3_aa: CSVGVTGTSGPYEQYF

d_call: -
cdr3_length: 14
v_call: TRBV5-6
cdr3_aa: CASSLVRRADTQYF

d_call: -
cdr3_length: 13
v_call: TRBV27
cdr3_aa: CASSLNSDIEQYF

d_call: TRBD2
cdr3_length: 15
v_call: TRBV15
cdr3_aa: CATSALAGGGAEQFF

d_call: TRBD2
cdr3_length: 13
v_call: TRBV10-2
cdr3_aa: CASRLAEHYEQYF

d_call: TRBD2
cdr3_length: 15
v_call: TRBV10-3
cdr3_aa: CAISETSGSLETQYF

d_call: TRBD2
cdr3_length: 13
v_call: TRBV18
cdr3_aa: CASSPGTIHEQFF

d_call: -
cdr3_length: 13
v_call: TRBV5-6
cdr3_aa: CASSLDNNQPQHF